This T cell receptor (beta chain) was profiled in a study of blood T cell repertoires in COVID-19. The repertoire was sequenced with immunoSEQ multiplex PCR; TCRdb's copy has only in-frame clones and lacks some. The table includes 450,000 or so clones, about 91% detected once. V was clipped by 2 bases and J by 12 bases; unmatched bases: 7. There are 14 residues in the CDR3. Germline lookup yields CDR1 KGHDR and CDR2 SFDVKD. The specimen sequenced was peripheral blood. This TCR derives from a woman in her thirties or forties with COVID-19, enrolled during active disease. The rearrangement links TRBV24-1 to TRBJ2-1; 9 bases agree with TRBD1. This chain's CDR3 is CATSDSRDREGQFF. The CDR3 nucleotides read TGTGCCACCAGTGATTCCCGGGACAGGGAGGGGCAGTTCTTC.